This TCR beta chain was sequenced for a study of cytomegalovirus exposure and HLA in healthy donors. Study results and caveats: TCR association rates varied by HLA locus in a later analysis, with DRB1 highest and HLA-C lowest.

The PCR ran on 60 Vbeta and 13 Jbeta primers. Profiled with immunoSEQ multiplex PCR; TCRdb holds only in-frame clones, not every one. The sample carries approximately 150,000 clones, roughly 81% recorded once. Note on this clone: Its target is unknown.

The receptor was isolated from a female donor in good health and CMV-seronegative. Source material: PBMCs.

This chain's CDR3 is CASSHNLAGTGSYEQYF. CDR3 DNA sequence: TGTGCCAGCAGCCACAACCTGGCGGGGACTGGCTCCTACGAGCAGTACTTC. This chain joins TRBV9 and TRBJ2-7, with D perhaps matching TRBD2 (6 bases). The V end was cut by 4 bases, the J end by 0 bases, with 20 bases between. Germline V gene lookup returns CDR1 SGDLS and CDR2 YYNGEE. CDR3 length equals 17 residues.